What follows is one T cell receptor (beta chain) and its context. Its antigen is as yet unknown. This record belongs to a study of response to subunit inactivated influenza vaccine. Study-level points and caveats: The authors put forward the suggestion that each seasonal influenza vaccination may bring in only a limited number of new T cells.

The V gene's germline CDR1 is MDHEN and CDR2 SYDVKM. The CDR3 contains 15 residues. V lost 2 bases and J lost 9, with 20 bases in between. From the RT-PCR reads, TCRdb called clonotypes with MiXCR, one entry per CDR3 protein. This sample carries approximately 730,000 distinct CDR3 sequences, 11% to 15% of them seen once, and the ten largest clones take around 6.5%. The gene calls are TRBV28 and TRBJ2-7, with D hard to call. The sample consisted of PBMCs from blood, taken approximately 15 days before vaccination. The TCR comes from a man aged 50-59 years who received an inactivated influenza vaccine. For the CDR3, the DNA is TGTGCCAGCAGTTTAAAACAAACCAGCCTACGAGGGCAGTACTTC. It translates to CASSLKQTSLRGQYF.